This T cell receptor (beta chain) was documented in a study of blood T cell repertoires in COVID-19. Germline assignment: CDR1 LNHDA and CDR2 SQIVND (reference sequence). Trimming at V came to 6 bases and at J to 4 bases, leaving 11 bases not matched to a gene. This CDR3 is 16 amino acids long. The assay was immunoSEQ multiplex PCR, and TCRdb's table has in-frame clones only and misses some. The sample contains around 200,000 clones, around four fifths of which appear only once. The chain has TRBV19 and TRBJ2-1; 8 nucleotides match TRBD1. The receptor comes from a woman aged 70 to 79 with COVID-19, enrolled during active disease. The sample consisted of peripheral blood. The CDR3 is CASSRQGAPAYNEQFF. As DNA, the CDR3 is TGTGCCAGTAGCCGGCAGGGGGCTCCAGCGTACAATGAGCAGTTCTTC.